The clone carrying this T cell receptor (beta chain) was counted a few times. The data derive from a study of metastatic and nonmetastatic thyroid tumors. Study at large: Repertoires from malignant and benign thyroid patients were compared across blood and tumor or nodule tissue.

Not a single patient had been given any form of treatment at any point before undergoing thyroid surgery. TCRdb re-called the PCR reads through MiXCR. The data contain fewer than 3,500 clones, 25% to 30% of them singletons. This receptor was identified in a female donor with papillary thyroid cancer or a benign thyroid nodule (not recorded which). Some clones in this sample may be carry-over from other donors' samples. Source material: tumor tissue.

CDR3 in amino acids: CASRLRETQYF. In nucleotides, the CDR3 is TGTGCCAGCAGGCTTAGAGAGACCCAGTACTTC. This chain joins TRBV7-2 and TRBJ2-5; D call uncertain. Per germline, CDR1 SGHTA and CDR2 FQGNSA. Trimming removed 6 bases from V and 4 bases from J, with 6 bases in between. The CDR3 covers 11 residues.